Below, 26 T cell receptor beta chains from the same sample are listed, as sequenced in a study of blood T cell repertoires in COVID-19. Sequenced by immunoSEQ multiplex PCR; TCRdb stores in-frame clones only, minus some. This repertoire shows about 220,000 clones, 82% found once; its top ten account for approximately 3.1%. The specimen sequenced was PBMCs or T cells enriched from blood (not recorded which). These receptors all come from a woman in her fifties or sixties who had recovered from COVID-19.

The chain uses TRBV5-4 and TRBJ1-2; D remains ambiguous. V lost 2 bases and J lost 4, with 12 bases in between. The germline gives CDR1 SGHNT, CDR2 YYREEE (reference sequence). The CDR3 contains 14 residues. CDR3 coding DNA: TGTGCCAGCAGCTTTGGCGAAAGGAGCTATGGCTACACCTTC. It translates to CASSFGERSYGYTF.

The chain couples TRBV10-2 to TRBJ2-7; D may be TRBD2 (5 bases). Germline-derived CDR1 and CDR2 are WSHSY and SAAADI. The CDR3 is 13 amino acids. Trimming took off 3 bases at V and 3 bases at J, with 9 bases between the two ends. The CDR3 coding sequence is TGCGCCAGCAGTGAAGGGAGCGGCTACGAGCAGTACTTC. Protein product: CASSEGSGYEQYF.

This chain links TRBV5-5 with TRBJ2-5; a possible D gene is TRBD2 (6 bases). CDR1 SGHKS and CDR2 YYEKEE come from the germline V gene (reference sequence). Between the trimmed V and J ends, which lost 1 base and 3 bases, there was a span of 16 bases. CDR3 size: 16 residues. CDR3 residues: CASSLFGRLGEETQYF. The CDR3 region has the DNA TGTGCCAGCAGCTTGTTCGGGAGATTGGGGGAAGAGACCCAGTACTTC.

This chain links TRBV5-1 with TRBJ2-7, with D possibly matching TRBD1 (5 bases). This CDR3 is 14 amino acids long. The V gene's germline CDR1 is SGHRS and CDR2 YFSETQ. V was trimmed by 1 base and J by 6 bases, leaving 14 bases between them. CDR3 sequence reads: CASSLFPPTGEQYF. The CDR3 DNA reads TGCGCCAGCAGCTTGTTTCCCCCCACAGGCGAGCAGTACTTC.

The gene calls are TRBV3-1 (or the pseudogene TRBV3-2) and TRBJ1-5; perhaps TRBD1 as D (6 bases). The V end was cut by 1 base, the J end by 7 bases, with 11 bases between. This CDR3 comprises 14 residues. Germline CDR1 is LGHDT and CDR2 is YNNKEL (reference sequence). CDR3 nucleotides: TGTGCCAGCAGCCAAGCACAGGGTGGCCAGCCCCAGCATTTT. Its translation is CASSQAQGGQPQHF.

The chain carries TRBV6-1 and TRBJ2-7; 12 bases align to TRBD1. Germline lookup yields CDR1 MNHNS and CDR2 SASEGT. J lost 7 bases, V lost 2 bases, and 12 bases had no gene match. This CDR3 region has 17 residues. CDR3 bases: TGTGCCAGCAGTGAAACCCCGGGACAGGGGGCGCGGGGGGAGCAGTACTTC. It is translated as CASSETPGQGARGEQYF.

This sequence joins TRBV19 and TRBJ1-5; 10 bases match TRBD1. CDR1 and CDR2 (germline): LNHDA, SQIVND (reference sequence). The CDR3 covers 15 residues. V was clipped by 8 bases and J by 7 bases; unmatched bases: 11. This CDR3 is CASQSGTGEGQPQHF. CDR3 in DNA: TGTGCCAGTCAATCCGGGACAGGGGAGGGACAGCCCCAGCATTTT.

CDR3 DNA sequence: TGTGCCAGCAGTTTGACCGGGACAGCGATTTCCTACGAGCAGTACTTC. This codes for CASSLTGTAISYEQYF. The J gene is TRBJ2-7, the V gene TRBV27, with 7 positions matching TRBD1. This CDR3 is built from 16 residues. V lost 3 bases and J lost 1; bases outside the gene matches: 9. CDR1 is MNHEY and CDR2 is SMNVEV in the germline V gene (reference sequence).

This clone was seen only once. This rearrangement joins TRBV6-4 to TRBJ2-1; 10 positions match TRBD2. The CDR3 runs to 15 residues. Looked up from germline, CDR1 is MRHNA and CDR2 is SNTAGT. J was trimmed by 5 bases and V by 4 bases; bases with no gene match: 5. The CDR3 protein is CASSVASGGDNEQFF. The CDR3 DNA is TGTGCCAGCAGTGTTGCGAGCGGGGGGGACAATGAGCAGTTCTTC.

The chain links TRBV5-1 to TRBJ2-3; D not resolved. CDR3 size: 15 residues. Between the trimmed V and J ends, which lost 2 bases and 3 bases, there was a span of 13 bases. CDR1 is SGHRS and CDR2 is YFSETQ in the germline V gene. The CDR3 DNA follows: TGCGCCAGCAGCTTATCCGGCCTGGAGACAGATACGCAGTATTTT. This gives the protein CASSLSGLETDTQYF.

The chain uses TRBV25-1 and TRBJ2-3; a weak D match, TRBD1 (6 bases). CDR1 MGHDK and CDR2 SYGVNS come from the germline V gene. Trimming cost V 2 bases and J 2 bases, with 14 bases left between them. The CDR3 covers 16 residues. This CDR3 reads CASSEAGVSATDTQYF. The CDR3 nucleotides read TGTGCCAGCAGTGAAGCAGGGGTGAGTGCCACAGATACGCAGTATTTT.

The chain has TRBV6-5 and TRBJ1-2, with D possibly matching TRBD1 (5 bases). V lost 6 bases to trimming and J lost 8 bases, with 19 bases between them. Germline-derived CDR1 and CDR2 are MNHEY and SVGAGI. The CDR3 sequence is 14 residues long. This CDR3 is CASSRFLGQFGYTF. The CDR3, as DNA: TGTGCCAGCAGCCGGTTCCTCGGACAATTCGGCTACACCTTC.

This chain uses TRBV6-5 with TRBJ2-7; D not resolved. The CDR3 sequence is 13 residues long. Germline V gives CDR1 MNHEY, CDR2 SVGAGI. Trimming took 7 bases from V and 1 from J, leaving 11 bases between them. CDR3 loop: CASITDQSYEQYF. CDR3 in DNA: TGTGCCAGCATCACAGACCAATCCTACGAGCAGTACTTC.

The chain recombines TRBV19 with TRBJ1-2; D might be TRBD1 (6 bases). Germline V lookup: CDR1 LNHDA, CDR2 SQIVND (reference sequence). Trimming removed 5 bases at V and 8 bases at J, with 15 bases between. CDR3 size: 13 residues. CDR3 sequence reads: CASSFQGLGGYTF. CDR3 sequence (DNA): TGTGCCAGTAGTTTCCAGGGGTTGGGGGGCTACACCTTC.

In its sample, this clone was seen once. This rearrangement joins TRBV9 to TRBJ2-1, with D possibly matching TRBD1 (5 bases). V lost 1 base and J lost 3, with 11 bases in between. This CDR3 has 15 residues. The germline V gene has CDR1 SGDLS and CDR2 YYNGEE. The CDR3 DNA follows: TGTGCCAGCAGCGTACAAGGGGCTGACTACAATGAGCAGTTCTTC. This codes for CASSVQGADYNEQFF.

Regarding this clone: Other DNA sequences in the same sample also yield this CDR3. This chain connects TRBV12-3 or TRBV12-4 to TRBJ1-1; D unclear. V was cut by 1 base and J by 3 bases, with 6 bases left in between. The CDR3 has 13 residues. CDR3 region: CASSLGRDTEAFF. Here the CDR3 DNA reads TGTGCCAGCAGTTTAGGGCGGGACACTGAAGCTTTCTTT.

This clone was observed a single time. The rearrangement joins TRBV18 to TRBJ2-1, with D possibly matching TRBD1 (6 bases). Germline CDR1 and CDR2: KGHSH and LQKENI. The CDR3 length is 14 residues. V was pared by 5 bases and J by 4 bases, with 12 bases between. In DNA, the CDR3 is TGTGCCAGCTCATGGGGGACACGATACAATGAGCAGTTCTTC. This gives the protein CASSWGTRYNEQFF.

This chain's CDR3 is CASSIRGYEPQHF. CDR3 nucleotide sequence: TGTGCCAGTAGTATAAGGGGGTATGAGCCCCAGCATTTT. V gene TRBV19 combines with J gene TRBJ1-5; perhaps TRBD1 as D (6 bases). This CDR3 has 13 amino acids. CDR1 is LNHDA, CDR2 SQIVND, per germline (reference sequence). V lost 2 bases and J 8 bases, leaving 10 bases between the germline ends.

The J gene is TRBJ2-1, the V gene TRBV19; 10 bases are a match to TRBD1. Germline V gene data show CDR1 as LNHDA and CDR2 as SQIVND (reference sequence). The V gene end was trimmed by 6 bases and the J gene end by 7 bases; junction bases not matched to a gene: 3. The CDR3 consists of 13 residues. This chain's CDR3 is CASSGQGVNEQFF. CDR3 nucleotides: TGTGCCAGTAGCGGACAGGGGGTGAATGAGCAGTTCTTC.

The V and J genes are TRBV10-1 and TRBJ2-1, with D uncertain. Germline CDR1 WNHNN, CDR2 SYGVQD (reference sequence). There are 16 residues in the CDR3. Trimming removed 8 bases at V and 8 bases at J, with 25 bases between. CDR3 nucleotide sequence: TGCGCCAGCTCCAAGTGGTTACATCCGAAAGTGGATGAGCAGTTCTTC. This codes for CASSKWLHPKVDEQFF.

This chain uses TRBV29-1 with TRBJ1-2; no clear D gene. The CDR3 totals 11 residues. Germline assignment: CDR1 SQVTM and CDR2 ANQGSEA. Trimming took 3 bases from V and 4 from J, leaving 6 bases between them. CDR3: CSVEHSYGYTF. The CDR3 DNA follows: TGCAGCGTTGAGCACAGCTATGGCTACACCTTC.

The genes are TRBV30 and TRBJ1-1; the D is unclear. The CDR3 is 14 amino acids. CDR1 GTSNPN and CDR2 SVGIG come from the germline V gene (reference sequence). Trimming pared 0 bases from V and 1 base from J, leaving 9 bases between. The CDR3 is CAWSVGAGNTEAFF. CDR3 nucleotide sequence: TGTGCCTGGAGTGTAGGCGCGGGGAACACTGAAGCTTTCTTT. The variable domain in full, with the rest retrieved from reference TRBV30 and TRBJ1-1, is SQTIHQWPATLVQPVGSPLSLECTVEGTSNPNLYWYRQAAGRGLQLLFYSVGIGQISSEVPQNLSASRPQDRQFILSSKKLLLSDSGFYLCAWSVGAGNTEAFFGQGTRLTVV.

This chain uses TRBV16 with TRBJ1-2, with 10 bases that match TRBD1. V lost 3 bases, J lost 4 bases, and 2 bases stayed unmatched. There are 14 residues in the CDR3. The germline CDR1 and CDR2 sequences are KGHSY and FQNENV. The CDR3, as DNA: TGTGCCAGCAGCCAGACAGGGGGCCCCTATGGCTACACCTTC. Translation: CASSQTGGPYGYTF.

This chain joins TRBV4-3 and TRBJ1-5; D is perhaps TRBD1 (6 bases). The germline V and J ends were trimmed by 2 bases and 4 bases, with 12 bases remaining between them. The CDR3 runs to 15 residues. Germline V lookup: CDR1 LGHNA, CDR2 YSLEER. CDR3 residues: CASSQIRGGNQPQHF. The CDR3 nucleotides read TGCGCCAGCAGCCAAATAAGGGGGGGGAATCAGCCCCAGCATTTT.

The chain has TRBV5-1 and TRBJ1-1, with 9 positions matching TRBD1. Germline V gives CDR1 SGHRS, CDR2 YFSETQ. The CDR3 sequence is 14 residues long. Trimming removed 0 bases from V and 7 bases from J; junction bases left unmatched: 4. CDR3 residues: CASSLGTGEHEAFF. DNA for the CDR3: TGCGCCAGCAGCTTGGGGACAGGGGAACATGAAGCTTTCTTT.

The V and J genes are TRBV7-8 and TRBJ2-1; TRBD2 matches 7 bases. Germline values: CDR1 SGHVS, CDR2 FQNEAQ. The CDR3 contains 11 residues. The trim removed 8 bases at V and 6 bases at J, leaving 1 base unmatched. The CDR3 reads CASRGGNEQFF. CDR3 nucleotides: TGTGCCAGCCGCGGGGGCAATGAGCAGTTCTTC.